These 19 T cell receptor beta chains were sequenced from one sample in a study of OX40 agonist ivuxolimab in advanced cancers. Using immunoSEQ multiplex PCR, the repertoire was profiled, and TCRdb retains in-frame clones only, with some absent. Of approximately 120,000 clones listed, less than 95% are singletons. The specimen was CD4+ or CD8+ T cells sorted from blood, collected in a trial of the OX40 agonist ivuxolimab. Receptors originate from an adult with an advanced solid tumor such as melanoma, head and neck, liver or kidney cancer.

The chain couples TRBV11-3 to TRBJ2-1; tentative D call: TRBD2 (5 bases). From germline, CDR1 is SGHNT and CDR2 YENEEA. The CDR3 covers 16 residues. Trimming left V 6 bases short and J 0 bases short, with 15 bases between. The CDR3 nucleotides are TGTGCCAGCAGGGGTTTAGCGCTGAGCTCCTACAATGAGCAGTTCTTC. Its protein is CASRGLALSSYNEQFF.

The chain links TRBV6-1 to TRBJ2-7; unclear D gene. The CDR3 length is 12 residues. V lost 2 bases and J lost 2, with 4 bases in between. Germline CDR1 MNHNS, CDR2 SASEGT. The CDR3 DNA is TGTGCCAGCAGTGAACCCGCCTACGAGCAGTACTTC. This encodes CASSEPAYEQYF.

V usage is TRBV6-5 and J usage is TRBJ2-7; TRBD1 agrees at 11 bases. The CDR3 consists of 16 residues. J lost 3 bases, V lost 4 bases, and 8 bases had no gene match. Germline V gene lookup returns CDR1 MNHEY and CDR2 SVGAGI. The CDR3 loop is CASSSLTGTGGYEQYF. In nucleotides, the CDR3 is TGTGCCAGCAGTTCCCTGACTGGGACAGGGGGCTACGAGCAGTACTTC.

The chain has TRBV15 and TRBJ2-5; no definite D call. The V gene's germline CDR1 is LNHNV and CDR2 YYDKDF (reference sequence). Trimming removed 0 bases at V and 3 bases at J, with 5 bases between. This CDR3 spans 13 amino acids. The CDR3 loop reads CATSRDTKETQYF. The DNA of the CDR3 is TGTGCCACCAGCAGAGATACCAAAGAGACCCAGTACTTC.

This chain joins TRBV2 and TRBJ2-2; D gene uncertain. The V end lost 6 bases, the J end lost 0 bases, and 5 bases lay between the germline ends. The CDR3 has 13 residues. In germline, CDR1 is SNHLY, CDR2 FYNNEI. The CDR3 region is CASRQSNTGELFF. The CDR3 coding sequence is TGTGCCAGCAGACAGTCGAACACCGGGGAGCTGTTTTTT.

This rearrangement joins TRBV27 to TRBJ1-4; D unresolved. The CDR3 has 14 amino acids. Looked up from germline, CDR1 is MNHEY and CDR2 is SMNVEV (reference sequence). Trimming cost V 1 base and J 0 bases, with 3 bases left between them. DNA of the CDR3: TGTGCCAGCAGTTTATATGCAACTAATGAAAAACTGTTTTTT. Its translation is CASSLYATNEKLFF.

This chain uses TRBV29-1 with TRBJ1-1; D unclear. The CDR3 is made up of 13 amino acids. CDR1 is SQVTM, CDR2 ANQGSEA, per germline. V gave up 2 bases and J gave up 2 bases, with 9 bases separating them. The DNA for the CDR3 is TGCAGCGTTGAATACCGGGCTAACACTGAAGCTTTCTTT. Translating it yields CSVEYRANTEAFF. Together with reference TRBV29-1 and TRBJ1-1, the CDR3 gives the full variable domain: SAVISQKPSRDICQRGTSLTIQCQVDSQVTMMFWYRQQPGQSLTLIATANQGSEATYESGFVIDKFPISRPNLTFSTLTVSNMSPEDSSIYLCSVEYRANTEAFFGQGTRLTVV.

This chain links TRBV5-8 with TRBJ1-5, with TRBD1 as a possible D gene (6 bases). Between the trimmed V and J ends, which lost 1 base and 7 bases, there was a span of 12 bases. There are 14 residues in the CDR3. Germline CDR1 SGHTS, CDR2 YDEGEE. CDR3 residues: CASSLRQGTQPQHF. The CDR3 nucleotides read TGTGCCAGCAGCTTGAGGCAGGGGACCCAGCCCCAGCATTTT.

CDR3 in amino acids: CASSVGPLVYEQYF. The CDR3, as DNA: TGTGCCAGCAGCGTAGGCCCCCTGGTCTACGAGCAGTACTTC. V is TRBV9 and J is TRBJ2-7; no firm D call. Germline V gene sequence: CDR1 SGDLS, CDR2 YYNGEE. V lost 0 bases and J lost 3, with 10 bases in between. CDR3 length: 14 amino acids.

The CDR3 sequence is CASTPTGNGGKAYEQYF. The CDR3 DNA follows: TGCGCCAGCACCCCAACAGGGAATGGGGGGAAGGCCTACGAGCAGTACTTC. V usage is TRBV5-1 and J usage is TRBJ2-7, with D perhaps TRBD1 or TRBD2 (6 bases each). The CDR3 consists of 17 residues. V was clipped by 6 bases and J by 2 bases, with 24 bases between them. The V gene's germline CDR1 is SGHRS and CDR2 YFSETQ.

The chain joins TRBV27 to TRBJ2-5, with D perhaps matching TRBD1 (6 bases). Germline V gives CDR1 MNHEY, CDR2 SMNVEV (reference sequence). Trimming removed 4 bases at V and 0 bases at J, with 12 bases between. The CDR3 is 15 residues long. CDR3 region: CASSWSRDNQETQYF. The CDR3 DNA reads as TGTGCCAGCAGTTGGTCGAGGGACAACCAAGAGACCCAGTACTTC.

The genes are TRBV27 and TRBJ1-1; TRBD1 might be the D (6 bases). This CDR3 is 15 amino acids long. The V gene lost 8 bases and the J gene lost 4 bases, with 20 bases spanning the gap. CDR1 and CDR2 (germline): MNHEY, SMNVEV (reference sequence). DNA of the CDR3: TGTGCCAGCGGAACAGAGGGGACATTGGGCACTGAAGCTTTCTTT. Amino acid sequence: CASGTEGTLGTEAFF.

The CDR3 loop is CASSFPGRDTEAFF. CDR3 nucleotides: TGTGCCAGCAGCTTCCCAGGGAGGGACACTGAAGCTTTCTTT. The J gene is TRBJ1-1, the V gene TRBV5-5, with D possibly matching TRBD1 (5 bases). The germline CDR1 and CDR2 sequences are SGHKS and YYEKEE (reference sequence). V shed 2 bases and J shed 3 bases, with 11 bases lying between them. The CDR3 consists of 14 residues.

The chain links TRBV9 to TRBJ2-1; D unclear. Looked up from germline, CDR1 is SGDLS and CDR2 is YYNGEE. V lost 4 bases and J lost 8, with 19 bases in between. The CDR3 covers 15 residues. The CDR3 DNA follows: TGTGCCAGCAGCCTCCGGTCCCGCGGAGAGGATGAGCAGTTCTTC. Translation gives CASSLRSRGEDEQFF.

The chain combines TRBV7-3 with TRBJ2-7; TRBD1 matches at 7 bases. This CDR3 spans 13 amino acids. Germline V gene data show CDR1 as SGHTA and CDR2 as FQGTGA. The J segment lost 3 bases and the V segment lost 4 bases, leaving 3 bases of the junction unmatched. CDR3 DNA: TGTGCCAGCAGCTATAACAGGGGCTACGAGCAGTACTTC. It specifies CASSYNRGYEQYF.

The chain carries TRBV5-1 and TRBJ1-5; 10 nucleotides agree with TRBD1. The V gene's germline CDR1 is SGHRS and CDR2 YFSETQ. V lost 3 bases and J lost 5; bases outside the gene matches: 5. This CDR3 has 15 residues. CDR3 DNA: TGCGCCAGCAGCTCGGGACAGGGGTACGATCAGCCCCAGCATTTT. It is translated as CASSSGQGYDQPQHF.

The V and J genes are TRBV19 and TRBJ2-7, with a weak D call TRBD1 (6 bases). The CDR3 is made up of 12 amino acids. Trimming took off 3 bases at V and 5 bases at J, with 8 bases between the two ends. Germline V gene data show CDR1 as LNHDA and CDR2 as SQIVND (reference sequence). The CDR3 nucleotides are TGTGCCAGTAGTATGGACAGCCACGAGCAGTACTTC. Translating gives CASSMDSHEQYF.

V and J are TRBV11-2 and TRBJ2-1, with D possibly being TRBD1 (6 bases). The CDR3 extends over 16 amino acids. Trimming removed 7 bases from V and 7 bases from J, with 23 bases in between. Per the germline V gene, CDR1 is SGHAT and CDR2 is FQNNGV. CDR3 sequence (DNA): TGTGCCAGCAATTTGCAGGGGAGCCGGAAAAGAAATGAGCAGTTCTTC. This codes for CASNLQGSRKRNEQFF.

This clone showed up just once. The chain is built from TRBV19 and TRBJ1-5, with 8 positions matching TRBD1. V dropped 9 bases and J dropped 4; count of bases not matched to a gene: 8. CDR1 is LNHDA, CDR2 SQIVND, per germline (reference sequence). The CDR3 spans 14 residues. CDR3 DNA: TGTGCCAGCAAGGACAGGGTAGTTAATCAGCCCCAGCATTTT. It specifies CASKDRVVNQPQHF.